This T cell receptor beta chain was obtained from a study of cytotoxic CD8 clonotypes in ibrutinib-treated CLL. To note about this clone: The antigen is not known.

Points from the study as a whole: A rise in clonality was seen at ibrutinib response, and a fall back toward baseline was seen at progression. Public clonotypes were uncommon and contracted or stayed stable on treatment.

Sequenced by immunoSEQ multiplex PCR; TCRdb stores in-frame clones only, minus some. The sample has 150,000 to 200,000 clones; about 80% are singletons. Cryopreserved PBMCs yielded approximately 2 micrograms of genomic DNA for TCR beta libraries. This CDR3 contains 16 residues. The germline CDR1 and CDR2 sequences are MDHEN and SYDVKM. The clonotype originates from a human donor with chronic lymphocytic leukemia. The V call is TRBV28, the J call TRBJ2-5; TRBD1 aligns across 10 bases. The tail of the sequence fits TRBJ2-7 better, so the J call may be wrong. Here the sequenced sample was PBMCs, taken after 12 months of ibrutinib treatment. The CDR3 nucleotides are TGTGCCAGCAGCGGACAGGGGGGCTCGGTATCCTACGAGCAGTACTTC. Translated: CASSGQGGSVSYEQYF.